The source of this TCR beta chain is a study of T cell responses to AZD1222 COVID-19 vaccine (dated by TCRdb to the early 2020s). At the level of the whole study: AZD1222 recipients given second doses at about 4 weeks or at about 12 weeks were pooled, since spike-specific TCR depth and breadth were not found to differ between the two schedules. TCR sequencing was performed for 230 to 250 trial participants, of whom about 210 were given two doses of AZD1222 and approximately 25 were given two doses of MenACWY control vaccine. Trial participants were enrolled into age subgroups of 18-55, 56-69 and 70-plus years, which contained around 140, 26 and 57 TCR-sequenced participants, respectively. What the study reported, not specific to this receptor: Reportedly, close to half of the unique spike-specific TCRs recognized epitopes lying outside the regions that are mutated in the B.1.351 and B.1.1.7 variants. Because no samples from the day 14 peak response were available, repertoires could be characterized only after the peak T cell response. After two AZD1222 doses, both the breadth and the depth of spike-specific TCRs were significantly higher than at day 0 and than in MenACWY recipients. Conclusions about previously exposed vaccinees are limited, since just 6 or 7 AZD1222 recipients were seropositive for SARS-CoV-2 at baseline. Participants were mostly white British, with more females than males. The authors suggested clonal diversity may have been underestimated. CD4 TCRs associated with the vaccine covered the entire spike protein, and the dominant responses were in regions 160-218 and 743-854. In the small 56-69-year group, the increase in depth fell short of significance, most likely because of low power.

Sample time point, as interpreted from the label and publication: baseline before first vaccination. Vaccinee samples came from UK trials COV001 and COV002, including a single-blind randomized controlled phase 2/3 trial of AZD1222 (ChAdOx1 nCoV-19) in healthy adults. For TCRbeta chain sequencing, PBMC samples were collected from trial participants at day 0 and at day 28 after the second dose. Spanning cysteine to phenylalanine, the CDR3 consists of 12 amino acids. The CDR3 DNA has 36 bases and is translated from base 1. A distance of 10 bases separates the germline ends of V and J, which lose 10 bases and 1 base respectively. The germline V gene supplies CDR1 ENHRY and CDR2 SYGVKD. The CDR3 regions of human TCRbeta chains were analyzed by immunosequencing. The original methods were these. Repertoire TCRs were checked for matches against a reference library of SARS-CoV-2-specific TCRs that had been generated using the MIRA antigen-specificity platform. Breadth was defined as the fraction of unique TCRs that were SARS-CoV-2-associated. Depth was defined as the fraction of total T cells that were SARS-CoV-2-associated. Each spike-specific TCR was assigned to its reactive spike region and to a CD4 or CD8 class using the MIRA data. Log10-transformed breadth and depth values were compared by one-way ANOVA with Sidak's multiple comparisons tests. TCRdb took this table from immuneACCESS and kept in-frame rearrangements with V and J called. Such tables lack part of the clones; where checked against another copy, unresolved V genes explain under half of the gap, and the rest is unexplained. The V and J calls and the clone size are those of that table, but D and trimming were determined from the DNA. The sample table contains 90,000 to 150,000 clones; only one count was recorded for under 90% of them. The top ten constitute around 7.7% of the sample.

A note on this clone: Its specific antigen is unknown. Base quality data are lacking; no much larger clone is found one base away.

This receptor was identified in an adult in good health. The source material was peripheral blood, sampled on day 0 of AZD1222 vaccination. The receptor chain draws on TRBV10-3 and TRBJ1-1; a tentative D call is TRBD1 (5 bases match). Here the CDR3 is given as CATIRGNTEAFF. The nucleotide sequence is given as TGTGCCACCATAAGGGGGAACACTGAAGCTTTCTTT.